Below, 9 T cell receptor beta chains from the same sample are listed, as sequenced in a study of blood T cell repertoires in COVID-19. The assay was immunoSEQ multiplex PCR, and TCRdb's table has in-frame clones only and misses some. This table holds 470,000 or so clones, roughly 91% found once. Specimen: peripheral blood. These receptors were obtained from a woman under 40 with acute or convalescent COVID-19.

V and J are TRBV3-1 (or the pseudogene TRBV3-2) and TRBJ2-3; TRBD2 matches at 13 bases. CDR1 is LGHDT, CDR2 YNNKEL, per germline (reference sequence). The CDR3 consists of 18 residues. J gave up 4 bases and V 5 bases, and 12 bases lay outside the gene matches. The DNA for the CDR3 is TGTGCCAGCAGCACCCAACCCCTACTAGCGGGGGGGGCAGATACGCAGTATTTT. Protein sequence: CASSTQPLLAGGADTQYF.

CDR3 region: CASSPIADYKYEQYF. The CDR3 coding sequence is TGTGCCAGCAGCCCAATCGCGGACTACAAATACGAGCAGTACTTC. The chain joins TRBV28 to TRBJ2-7; D possibly corresponds to TRBD2 (6 bases). Germline CDR1 is MDHEN and CDR2 is SYDVKM. The V and J ends lost 6 bases and 4 bases respectively, with 19 bases between them. The CDR3 has 15 amino acids.

The chain links TRBV28 to TRBJ2-5; 13 bases are shared with TRBD2. This CDR3 has 19 amino acids. V dropped 4 bases and J dropped 1; count of bases not matched to a gene: 12. Germline V gene lookup returns CDR1 MDHEN and CDR2 SYDVKM. The CDR3 bases are TGTGCCAGCAGTTCTCTGATACTAGCGGGGGGGCCACTCCAAGAGACCCAGTACTTC. It codes for CASSSLILAGGPLQETQYF. Full variable domain (rest looked up from reference TRBV28 and TRBJ2-5): DVKVTQSSRYLVKRTGEKVFLECVQDMDHENMFWYRQDPGLGLRLIYFSYDVKMKEKGDIPEGYSVSREKKERFSLILESASTNQTSMYLCASSSLILAGGPLQETQYFGPGTRLLVL.

This chain links TRBV5-1 with TRBJ2-6; tentatively, D is TRBD1 (5 bases). Trimming left V 5 bases short and J 4 bases short, with 16 bases between. Germline lookup yields CDR1 SGHRS and CDR2 YFSETQ. CDR3 length: 16 amino acids. The CDR3 bases are TGCGCCAGCAGTCAAGAAGGGGCGCCGGGGGCCAACGTCCTGACTTTC. This codes for CASSQEGAPGANVLTF.

The chain employs TRBV18 and TRBJ2-7; possibly TRBD1 for D (5 bases). The V gene's germline CDR1 is KGHSH and CDR2 LQKENI. Trimming took 3 bases from V and 2 from J, leaving 11 bases between them. The CDR3 has 14 residues. The CDR3 DNA is TGTGCCAGCTCACCGGCGGCAGGGCCCTACGAGCAGTACTTC. The encoded protein is CASSPAAGPYEQYF.

V and J are TRBV28 and TRBJ2-7, with D possibly TRBD2 on 6 matching bases. Germline CDR1 is MDHEN and CDR2 is SYDVKM. This CDR3 is 11 amino acids long. V was clipped by 8 bases and J by 3 bases, with 8 bases between them. Written as DNA, the CDR3 is TGTGCCAGCCAGGAGGGCTACGAGCAGTACTTC. It yields the protein CASQEGYEQYF.

This chain joins TRBV28 and TRBJ2-4, with TRBD1 identical over 7 bases. Germline CDR1 reads MDHEN; CDR2 reads SYDVKM. The CDR3 is made up of 15 amino acids. The V and J ends lost 8 bases and 2 bases, in that order; junction bases with no gene match: 9. CDR3 amino acids: CASGRQGRSKNIQYF. The CDR3 DNA is TGTGCCAGCGGACGACAGGGCCGGTCCAAAAACATTCAGTACTTC.

The chain couples TRBV4-2 to TRBJ2-2, with TRBD2 matching over 10 bases. Per germline, CDR1 LGHNA and CDR2 YNFKEQ. CDR3 length: 18 residues. Trimming removed 2 bases from V and 3 bases from J; junction bases left unmatched: 9. CDR3: CASSQYSGGVLDTGELFF. The CDR3 region has the DNA TGTGCCAGCAGCCAATACAGCGGGGGGGTCCTAGACACCGGGGAGCTGTTTTTT.

The V and J genes are TRBV7-9 and TRBJ2-3; 7 bases agree with TRBD1. The CDR3 covers 17 residues. Germline values: CDR1 SEHNR, CDR2 FQNEAQ (reference sequence). After removal of 5 bases from V and 1 base from J, the junction contained 12 bases not matched to a gene. CDR3 in amino acids: CASSPYDRERGTDTQYF. The CDR3 DNA is TGTGCCAGCAGCCCATACGACAGGGAAAGGGGCACAGATACGCAGTATTTT.